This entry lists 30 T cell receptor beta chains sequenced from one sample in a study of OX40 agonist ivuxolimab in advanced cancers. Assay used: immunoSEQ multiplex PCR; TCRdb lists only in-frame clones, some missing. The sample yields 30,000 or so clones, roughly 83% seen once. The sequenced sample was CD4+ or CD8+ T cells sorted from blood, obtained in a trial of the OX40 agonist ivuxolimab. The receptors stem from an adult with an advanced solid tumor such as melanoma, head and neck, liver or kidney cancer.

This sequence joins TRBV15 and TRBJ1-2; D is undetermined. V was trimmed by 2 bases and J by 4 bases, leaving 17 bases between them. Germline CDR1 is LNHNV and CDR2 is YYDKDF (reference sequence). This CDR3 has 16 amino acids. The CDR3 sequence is CATSRSGQEVLYGYTF. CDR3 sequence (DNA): TGTGCCACCAGCAGAAGCGGGCAGGAAGTGCTCTATGGCTACACCTTC.

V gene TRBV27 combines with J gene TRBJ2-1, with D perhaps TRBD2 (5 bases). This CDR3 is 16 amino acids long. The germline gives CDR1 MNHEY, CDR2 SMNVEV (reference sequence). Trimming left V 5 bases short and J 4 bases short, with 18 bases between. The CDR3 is CASSPDSGREYNEQFF. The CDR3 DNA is TGTGCCAGCAGTCCCGACTCGGGTAGGGAGTACAATGAGCAGTTCTTC.

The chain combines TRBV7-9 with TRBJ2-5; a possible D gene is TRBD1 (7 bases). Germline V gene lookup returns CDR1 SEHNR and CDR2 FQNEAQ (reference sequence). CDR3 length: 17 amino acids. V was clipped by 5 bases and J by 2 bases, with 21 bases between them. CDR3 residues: CASSPPWAGQPQETQYF. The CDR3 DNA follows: TGTGCCAGCAGCCCTCCTTGGGCGGGACAGCCACAAGAGACCCAGTACTTC.

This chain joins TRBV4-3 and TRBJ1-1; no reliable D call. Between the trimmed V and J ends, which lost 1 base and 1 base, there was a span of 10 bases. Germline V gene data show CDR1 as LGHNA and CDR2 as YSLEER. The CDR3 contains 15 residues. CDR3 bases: TGCGCCAGCAGCCAAGGGCGGCAGTCGAACACTGAAGCTTTCTTT. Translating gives CASSQGRQSNTEAFF.

This chain's CDR3 is CASSRDRGGNQPQHF. DNA for the CDR3: TGTGCCAGCAGCAGAGACAGGGGCGGCAATCAGCCCCAGCATTTT. The chain links TRBV21-1 to TRBJ1-5; the table's TRBD1 call for D was not verified on the DNA. TRBV21-1 is termed a pseudogene. The CDR3 has 15 residues.

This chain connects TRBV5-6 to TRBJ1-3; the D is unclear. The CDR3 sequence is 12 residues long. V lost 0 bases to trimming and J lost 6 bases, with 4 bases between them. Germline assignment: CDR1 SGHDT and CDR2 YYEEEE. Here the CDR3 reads CASSLGINTIYF. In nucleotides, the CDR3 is TGTGCCAGCAGCTTGGGGATAAACACCATATATTTT.

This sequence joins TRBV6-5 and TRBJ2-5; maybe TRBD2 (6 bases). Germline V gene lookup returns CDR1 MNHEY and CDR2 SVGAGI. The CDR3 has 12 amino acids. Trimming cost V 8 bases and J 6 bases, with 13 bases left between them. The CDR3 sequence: CASGGRRKTQYF. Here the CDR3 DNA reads TGTGCCAGCGGAGGGAGAAGAAAGACCCAGTACTTC.

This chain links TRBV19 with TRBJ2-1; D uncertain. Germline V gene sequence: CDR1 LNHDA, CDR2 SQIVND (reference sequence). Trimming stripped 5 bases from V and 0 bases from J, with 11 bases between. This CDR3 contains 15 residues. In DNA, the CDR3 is TGTGCCAGTAGTCCGTCCCTAGGCTCCTACAATGAGCAGTTCTTC. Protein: CASSPSLGSYNEQFF.

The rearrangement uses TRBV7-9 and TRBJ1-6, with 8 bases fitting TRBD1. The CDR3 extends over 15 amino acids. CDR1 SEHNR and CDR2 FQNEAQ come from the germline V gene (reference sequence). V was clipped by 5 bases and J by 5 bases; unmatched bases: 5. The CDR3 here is CASSKTGAHNSPLHF. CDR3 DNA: TGTGCCAGCAGCAAGACAGGGGCCCATAATTCACCCCTCCACTTT.

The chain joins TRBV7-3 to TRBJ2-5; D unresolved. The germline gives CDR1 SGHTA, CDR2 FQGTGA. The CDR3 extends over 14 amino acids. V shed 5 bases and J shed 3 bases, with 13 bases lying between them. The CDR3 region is CASSPRSSEETQYF. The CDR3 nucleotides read TGTGCCAGCAGCCCGCGTAGCTCCGAAGAGACCCAGTACTTC.

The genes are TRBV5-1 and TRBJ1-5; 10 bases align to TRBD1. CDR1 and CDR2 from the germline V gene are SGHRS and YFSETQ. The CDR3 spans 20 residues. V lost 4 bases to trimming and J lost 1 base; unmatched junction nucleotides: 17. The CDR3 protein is CASSPYPGTGAGKSNQPQHF. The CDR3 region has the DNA TGCGCCAGCAGCCCATATCCAGGGACAGGGGCCGGAAAAAGCAATCAGCCCCAGCATTTT. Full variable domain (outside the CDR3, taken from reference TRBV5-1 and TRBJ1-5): KAGVTQTPRYLIKTRGQQVTLSCSPISGHRSVSWYQQTPGQGLQFLFEYFSETQRNKGNFPGRFSGRQFSNSRSEMNVSTLELGDSALYLCASSPYPGTGAGKSNQPQHFGDGTRLSIL.

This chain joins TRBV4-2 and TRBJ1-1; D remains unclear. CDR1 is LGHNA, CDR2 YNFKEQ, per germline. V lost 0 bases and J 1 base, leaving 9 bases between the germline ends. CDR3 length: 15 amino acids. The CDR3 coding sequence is TGTGCCAGCAGCCAAGATCTTGACGGGAACACTGAAGCTTTCTTT. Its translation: CASSQDLDGNTEAFF.

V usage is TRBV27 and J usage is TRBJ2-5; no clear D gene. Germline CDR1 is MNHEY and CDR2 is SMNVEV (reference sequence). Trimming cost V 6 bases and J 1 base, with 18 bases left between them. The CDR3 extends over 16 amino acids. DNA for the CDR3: TGTGCCAGCAGGGTATGGGGTGGCAGCACCCAAGAGACCCAGTACTTC. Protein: CASRVWGGSTQETQYF.

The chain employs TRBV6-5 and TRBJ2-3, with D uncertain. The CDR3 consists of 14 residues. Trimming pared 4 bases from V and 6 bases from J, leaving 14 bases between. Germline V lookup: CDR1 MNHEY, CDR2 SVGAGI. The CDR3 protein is CASSSPVMPDTQYF. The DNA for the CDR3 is TGTGCCAGCAGTTCCCCGGTTATGCCGGATACGCAGTATTTT.

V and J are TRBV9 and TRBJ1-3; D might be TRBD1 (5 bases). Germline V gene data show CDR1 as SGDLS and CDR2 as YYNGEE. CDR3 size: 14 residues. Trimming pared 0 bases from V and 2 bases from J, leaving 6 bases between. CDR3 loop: CASSVGGAGNTIYF. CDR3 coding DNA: TGTGCCAGCAGCGTAGGGGGGGCTGGAAACACCATATATTTT. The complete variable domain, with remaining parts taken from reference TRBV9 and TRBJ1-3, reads DSGVTQTPKHLITATGQRVTLRCSPRSGDLSVYWYQQSLDQGLQFLIQYYNGEERAKGNILERFSAQQFPDLHSELNLSSLELGDSALYFCASSVGGAGNTIYFGEGSWLTVV.

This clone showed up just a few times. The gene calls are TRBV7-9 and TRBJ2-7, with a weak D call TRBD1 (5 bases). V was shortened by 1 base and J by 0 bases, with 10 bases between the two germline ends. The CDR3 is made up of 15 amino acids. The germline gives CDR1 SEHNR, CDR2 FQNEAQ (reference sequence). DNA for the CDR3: TGTGCCAGCAGCTTAGGTCCAGGGCTCTCCTACGAGCAGTACTTC. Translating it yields CASSLGPGLSYEQYF.

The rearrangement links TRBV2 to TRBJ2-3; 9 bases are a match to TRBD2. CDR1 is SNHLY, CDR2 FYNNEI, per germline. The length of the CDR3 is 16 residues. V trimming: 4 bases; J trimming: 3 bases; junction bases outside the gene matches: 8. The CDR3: CASSVGAGGVTDTQYF. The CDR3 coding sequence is TGTGCCAGCAGTGTGGGAGCGGGAGGTGTTACAGATACGCAGTATTTT.

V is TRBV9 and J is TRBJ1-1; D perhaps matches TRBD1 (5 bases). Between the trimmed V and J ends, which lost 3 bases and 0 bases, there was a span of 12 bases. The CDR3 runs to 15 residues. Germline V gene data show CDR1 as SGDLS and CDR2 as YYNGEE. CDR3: CASSATTGMNTEAFF. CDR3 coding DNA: TGTGCCAGCAGCGCTACTACAGGTATGAACACTGAAGCTTTCTTT.

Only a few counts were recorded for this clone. The CDR3 region is CASSLWGTSGSGEQFF. In nucleotides, the CDR3 is TGTGCCAGCAGCTTATGGGGTACTAGCGGGAGTGGAGAGCAGTTCTTC. The V and J genes are TRBV11-2 and TRBJ2-1, with 11 bases that match TRBD2. Losses at the gene ends were 2 bases for V and 10 bases for J; bases not matched to a gene: 10. CDR1 is SGHAT, CDR2 FQNNGV, per germline. The CDR3 extends over 16 amino acids. Filled out from reference TRBV11-2 and TRBJ2-1, the complete variable domain reads EAGVAQSPRYKIIEKRQSVAFWCNPISGHATLYWYQQILGQGPKLLIQFQNNGVVDDSQLPKDRFSAERLKGVDSTLKIQPAKLEDSAVYLCASSLWGTSGSGEQFFGPGTRLTVL.

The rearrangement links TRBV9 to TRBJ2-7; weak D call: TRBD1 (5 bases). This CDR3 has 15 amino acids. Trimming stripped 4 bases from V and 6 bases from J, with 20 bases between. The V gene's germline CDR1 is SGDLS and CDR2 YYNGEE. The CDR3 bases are TGTGCCAGCAGCAACACGGCAGGGCCCTCCCTCGAGCAGTACTTC. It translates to CASSNTAGPSLEQYF. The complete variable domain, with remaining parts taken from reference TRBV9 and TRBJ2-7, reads DSGVTQTPKHLITATGQRVTLRCSPRSGDLSVYWYQQSLDQGLQFLIQYYNGEERAKGNILERFSAQQFPDLHSELNLSSLELGDSALYFCASSNTAGPSLEQYFGPGTRLTVT.

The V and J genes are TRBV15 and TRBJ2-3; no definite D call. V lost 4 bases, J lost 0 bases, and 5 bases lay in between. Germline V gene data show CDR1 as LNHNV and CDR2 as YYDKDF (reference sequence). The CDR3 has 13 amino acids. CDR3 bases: TGTGCCACCAGCAAAGACAGCACAGATACGCAGTATTTT. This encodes CATSKDSTDTQYF. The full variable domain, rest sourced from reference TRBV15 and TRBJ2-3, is DAMVIQNPRYQVTQFGKPVTLSCSQTLNHNVMYWYQQKSSQAPKLLFHYYDKDFNNEADTPDNFQSRRPNTSFCFLDIRSPGLGDTAMYLCATSKDSTDTQYFGPGTRLTVL.

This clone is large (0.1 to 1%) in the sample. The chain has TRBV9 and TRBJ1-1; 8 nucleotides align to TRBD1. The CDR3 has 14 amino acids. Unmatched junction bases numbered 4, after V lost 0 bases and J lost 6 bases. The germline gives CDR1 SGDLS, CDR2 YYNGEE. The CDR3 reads CASSVAYRGAEAFF. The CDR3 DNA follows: TGTGCCAGCAGCGTAGCTTACAGGGGGGCTGAAGCTTTCTTT. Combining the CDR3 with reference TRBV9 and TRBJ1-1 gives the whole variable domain DSGVTQTPKHLITATGQRVTLRCSPRSGDLSVYWYQQSLDQGLQFLIQYYNGEERAKGNILERFSAQQFPDLHSELNLSSLELGDSALYFCASSVAYRGAEAFFGQGTRLTVV.

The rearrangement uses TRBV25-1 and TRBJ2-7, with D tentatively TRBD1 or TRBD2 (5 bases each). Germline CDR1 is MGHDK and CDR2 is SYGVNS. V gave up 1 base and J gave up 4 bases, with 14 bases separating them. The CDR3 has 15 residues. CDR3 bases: TGTGCCAGCAGTGAATGGGGGAAAGGTCAATACGAGCAGTACTTC. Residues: CASSEWGKGQYEQYF.

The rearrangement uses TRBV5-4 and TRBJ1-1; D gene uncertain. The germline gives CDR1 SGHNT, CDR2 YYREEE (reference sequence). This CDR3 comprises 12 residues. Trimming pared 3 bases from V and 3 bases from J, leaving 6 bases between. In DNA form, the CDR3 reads TGTGCCAGCAGCTCGCTCTACACTGAAGCTTTCTTT. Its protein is CASSSLYTEAFF. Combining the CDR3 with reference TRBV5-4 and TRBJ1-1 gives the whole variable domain ETGVTQSPTHLIKTRGQQVTLRCSSQSGHNTVSWYQQALGQGPQFIFQYYREEENGRGNFPPRFSGLQFPNYSSELNVNALELDDSALYLCASSSLYTEAFFGQGTRLTVV.

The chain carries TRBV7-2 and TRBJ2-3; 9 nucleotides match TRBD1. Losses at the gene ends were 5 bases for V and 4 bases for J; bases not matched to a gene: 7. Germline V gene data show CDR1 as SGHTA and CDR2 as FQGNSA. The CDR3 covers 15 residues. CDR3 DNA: TGTGCCAGCAGCGTCCGGGACAGGGTGGCAGATACGCAGTATTTT. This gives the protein CASSVRDRVADTQYF.

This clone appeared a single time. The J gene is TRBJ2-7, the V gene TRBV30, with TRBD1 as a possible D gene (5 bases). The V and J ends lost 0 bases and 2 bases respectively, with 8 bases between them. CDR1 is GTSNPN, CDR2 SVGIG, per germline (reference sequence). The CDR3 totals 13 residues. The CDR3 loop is CAWSVGATYEQYF. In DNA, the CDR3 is TGTGCCTGGAGTGTAGGGGCTACCTACGAGCAGTACTTC.

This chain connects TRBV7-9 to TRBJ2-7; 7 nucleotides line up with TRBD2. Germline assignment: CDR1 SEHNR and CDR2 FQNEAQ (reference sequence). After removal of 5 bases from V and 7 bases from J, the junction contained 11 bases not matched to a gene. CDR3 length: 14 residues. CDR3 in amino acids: CASSGEAGDWEQYF. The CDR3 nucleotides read TGTGCCAGCAGCGGTGAGGCGGGAGACTGGGAGCAGTACTTC.

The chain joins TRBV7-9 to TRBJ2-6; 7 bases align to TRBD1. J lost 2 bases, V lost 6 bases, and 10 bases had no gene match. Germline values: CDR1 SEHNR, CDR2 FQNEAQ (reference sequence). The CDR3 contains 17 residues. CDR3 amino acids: CASRPTGVSAGANVLTF. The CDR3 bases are TGTGCCAGCAGACCTACAGGGGTATCCGCTGGGGCCAACGTCCTGACTTTC.

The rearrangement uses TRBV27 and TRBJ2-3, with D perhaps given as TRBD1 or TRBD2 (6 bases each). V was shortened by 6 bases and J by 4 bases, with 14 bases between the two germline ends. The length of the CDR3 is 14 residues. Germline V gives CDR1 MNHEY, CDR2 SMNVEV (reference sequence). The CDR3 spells CASRLGGFADTQYF. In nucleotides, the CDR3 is TGTGCCAGCAGACTAGGGGGGTTCGCAGATACGCAGTATTTT.

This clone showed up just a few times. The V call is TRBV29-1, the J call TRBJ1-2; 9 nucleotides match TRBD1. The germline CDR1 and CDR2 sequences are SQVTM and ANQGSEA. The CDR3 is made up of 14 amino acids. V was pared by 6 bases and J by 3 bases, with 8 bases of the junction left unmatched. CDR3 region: CSVAGTGYDYGYTF. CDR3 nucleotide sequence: TGCAGCGTAGCCGGGACAGGGTACGACTATGGCTACACCTTC.